The rows below give T cell receptor beta chains drawn from one sample of a study of T cell repertoires in cytomegalovirus infection. TCRdb fed the reads into MiXCR, producing one record per CDR3 protein. The repertoire holds approximately 500,000 distinct CDR3 sequences, with 16% as singletons. Sequencing used CD8+ T cells from PBMCs. These TCRs come from a human donor in good health (CMV status not recorded). Some clones in this sample may be carry-over from other donors' samples. CDR3s include the opening cysteine and the closing phenylalanine or tryptophan. Fields, in order: clone size, V gene, J gene, D gene, CDR3 protein, CDR3 DNA. A D gene is named only where the DNA matches it firmly. Clone size is stated in some rows and not others, as once, few, many or a class when expanded.

clone_size: -
v_call: TRBV7-4
j_call: TRBJ2-1
d_call: TRBD1
cdr3_aa: CASSFTGTGLSEQFF
cdr3_nt: TGTGCCAGCAGCTTCACCGGGACAGGGTTGAGTGAGCAGTTCTTC

clone_size: many
v_call: TRBV7-3
j_call: TRBJ2-3
d_call: TRBD2
cdr3_aa: CASSQASGRISTDTQYF
cdr3_nt: TGTGCCAGCAGCCAGGCCAGCGGGAGGATTAGCACAGATACGCAGTATTTT

clone_size: few
v_call: TRBV28
j_call: TRBJ1-2
d_call: TRBD1
cdr3_aa: CASSSTGTGIYYGYTF
cdr3_nt: TGTGCCAGCAGTTCCACCGGGACAGGGATTTACTATGGCTACACCTTC

clone_size: many
v_call: TRBV7-9
j_call: TRBJ2-7
d_call: -
cdr3_aa: CASSTSTADLSYEQYF
cdr3_nt: TGTGCCAGCAGCACCTCAACAGCCGATCTTTCCTACGAGCAGTACTTC

clone_size: -
v_call: TRBV29-1
j_call: TRBJ2-1
d_call: -
cdr3_aa: CSDPRRGYNEQFF
cdr3_nt: TGCAGCGACCCACGGCGGGGCTACAATGAGCAGTTCTTC

clone_size: -
v_call: TRBV2
j_call: TRBJ2-7
d_call: -
cdr3_aa: CASTGRQGGYEQYF
cdr3_nt: TGTGCCAGCACCGGGAGGCAGGGGGGCTACGAGCAGTACTTC

clone_size: -
v_call: TRBV5-1
j_call: TRBJ2-5
d_call: -
cdr3_aa: CASRYDSGETQYF
cdr3_nt: TGCGCCAGCAGATACGACAGCGGAGAGACCCAGTACTTC

clone_size: many
v_call: TRBV10-2
j_call: TRBJ2-7
d_call: TRBD1
cdr3_aa: CASSLGQGTEQYF
cdr3_nt: TGCGCCAGCAGTTTGGGACAGGGGACCGAGCAGTACTTC

clone_size: -
v_call: TRBV20-1
j_call: TRBJ2-6
d_call: -
cdr3_aa: CSALTTGTYGANVLTF
cdr3_nt: TGCAGTGCTCTTACTACAGGGACTTATGGGGCCAACGTCCTGACTTTC

clone_size: few
v_call: TRBV7-3
j_call: TRBJ1-2
d_call: -
cdr3_aa: CASSPRVHEGGYTF
cdr3_nt: TGTGCCAGCAGCCCCCGGGTACACGAGGGGGGCTACACCTTC

clone_size: -
v_call: TRBV3-1
j_call: TRBJ1-5
d_call: TRBD1
cdr3_aa: CASSQLTGNNQPQHF
cdr3_nt: TGTGCCAGCAGCCAACTGACAGGGAATAATCAGCCCCAGCATTTT

clone_size: -
v_call: TRBV7-6
j_call: TRBJ1-5
d_call: -
cdr3_aa: CASSYGILQPQHF
cdr3_nt: TGTGCCAGCAGCTATGGCATACTTCAGCCCCAGCATTTT

clone_size: many
v_call: TRBV12-3/TRBV12-4
j_call: TRBJ2-7
d_call: TRBD2
cdr3_aa: CASSLRTSGGPGVIYEQYF
cdr3_nt: TGTGCCAGCAGTTTACGGACTAGCGGGGGCCCCGGAGTTATCTACGAGCAGTACTTC

clone_size: -
v_call: TRBV27
j_call: TRBJ2-5
d_call: TRBD2
cdr3_aa: CASSLRGTSGLQETQYF
cdr3_nt: TGTGCCAGCAGTTTACGGGGGACTAGCGGACTCCAAGAGACCCAGTACTTC

clone_size: -
v_call: TRBV7-6
j_call: TRBJ2-7
d_call: -
cdr3_aa: CASSPSQIYEQYF
cdr3_nt: TGTGCCAGCAGCCCAAGTCAAATCTACGAGCAGTACTTC

clone_size: many
v_call: TRBV27
j_call: TRBJ1-1
d_call: -
cdr3_aa: CASSLSRRNTEAFF
cdr3_nt: TGTGCCAGCAGTTTATCGAGGCGGAACACTGAAGCTTTCTTT

clone_size: few
v_call: TRBV27
j_call: TRBJ2-7
d_call: TRBD2
cdr3_aa: CASSFFGGGRYEQYF
cdr3_nt: TGTGCCAGCAGTTTCTTCGGGGGGGGTAGATACGAGCAGTACTTC

clone_size: -
v_call: TRBV27
j_call: TRBJ2-3
d_call: -
cdr3_aa: CASNRGGQDTQYF
cdr3_nt: TGTGCCAGCAACCGGGGTGGGCAGGATACGCAGTATTTT

clone_size: many
v_call: TRBV24-1
j_call: TRBJ1-3
d_call: -
cdr3_aa: CATEYHAHPGNTIYF
cdr3_nt: TGTGCCACGGAGTATCACGCTCATCCTGGAAACACCATATATTTT

clone_size: -
v_call: TRBV9
j_call: TRBJ2-1
d_call: -
cdr3_aa: CASSVATNFGYNEQFF
cdr3_nt: TGTGCCAGCAGCGTAGCTACCAATTTCGGGTACAATGAGCAGTTCTTC

clone_size: -
v_call: TRBV5-6
j_call: TRBJ1-5
d_call: -
cdr3_aa: CASSRGAAPPQHF
cdr3_nt: TGTGCCAGCAGCCGGGGGGCCGCACCGCCCCAGCATTTT

clone_size: many
v_call: TRBV12-3/TRBV12-4
j_call: TRBJ1-5
d_call: TRBD1
cdr3_aa: CASSFGQGNQPQHF
cdr3_nt: TGTGCCAGCAGCTTCGGACAGGGCAATCAGCCCCAGCATTTT

clone_size: -
v_call: TRBV7-9
j_call: TRBJ1-5
d_call: -
cdr3_aa: CATTSGDGSNQPQHF
cdr3_nt: TGTGCCACGACCAGCGGGGACGGTAGCAATCAGCCCCAGCATTTT

clone_size: -
v_call: TRBV27
j_call: TRBJ1-5
d_call: -
cdr3_aa: CASSQLSDSNQPQHF
cdr3_nt: TGTGCCAGCAGTCAGCTCTCCGACAGTAATCAGCCCCAGCATTTT

clone_size: once
v_call: TRBV20-1
j_call: TRBJ2-1
d_call: -
cdr3_aa: CSARDSDRTYNEQFF
cdr3_nt: TGCAGTGCTAGAGATTCCGACAGAACCTACAATGAGCAGTTCTTC

clone_size: many
v_call: TRBV7-8
j_call: TRBJ2-6
d_call: -
cdr3_aa: CASSLGTSGANVLTF
cdr3_nt: TGTGCCAGCAGCTTAGGGACCTCTGGGGCCAACGTCCTGACTTTC

clone_size: many
v_call: TRBV10-3
j_call: TRBJ1-3
d_call: TRBD1
cdr3_aa: CAIRAVTGGGNTIYF
cdr3_nt: TGTGCCATCAGGGCCGTGACAGGGGGCGGAAACACCATATATTTT

clone_size: -
v_call: TRBV27
j_call: TRBJ1-1
d_call: -
cdr3_aa: CASSLRWSGNPEAFF
cdr3_nt: TGTGCCAGCAGTTTGAGATGGTCAGGGAACCCTGAAGCTTTCTTT

clone_size: many
v_call: TRBV7-8
j_call: TRBJ1-1
d_call: -
cdr3_aa: CASSNTGGTEAFF
cdr3_nt: TGTGCCAGCAGCAACACGGGTGGCACTGAAGCTTTCTTT

clone_size: -
v_call: TRBV27
j_call: TRBJ1-3
d_call: -
cdr3_aa: CASSPSSGDFSGNTIYF
cdr3_nt: TGTGCCAGCAGTCCTTCCTCAGGGGACTTCTCTGGAAACACCATATATTTT

clone_size: -
v_call: TRBV4-1
j_call: TRBJ2-5
d_call: -
cdr3_aa: CASSQRLDQETQYF
cdr3_nt: TGCGCCAGCAGCCAACGCCTAGATCAAGAGACCCAGTACTTC

clone_size: -
v_call: TRBV7-9
j_call: TRBJ1-1
d_call: -
cdr3_aa: CASRLPGRDLVWATVAFF
cdr3_nt: TGTGCCAGCAGATTACCTGGCCGGGACTTAGTTTGGGCCACTGTAGCTTTCTTT

clone_size: few
v_call: TRBV15
j_call: TRBJ2-7
d_call: TRBD1
cdr3_aa: CATSRADRGISDEQYF
cdr3_nt: TGTGCCACCAGCAGGGCGGACAGGGGGATCTCGGACGAGCAGTACTTC

clone_size: -
v_call: TRBV28
j_call: TRBJ2-7
d_call: -
cdr3_aa: CASRTRLYEQYF
cdr3_nt: TGTGCCAGCAGAACTCGACTCTACGAGCAGTACTTC

clone_size: few
v_call: TRBV27
j_call: TRBJ2-5
d_call: TRBD2
cdr3_aa: CASSRRVPGGTLDQETQYF
cdr3_nt: TGTGCCAGCAGTAGGAGGGTCCCCGGGGGGACCCTAGACCAAGAGACCCAGTACTTC

clone_size: many
v_call: TRBV27
j_call: TRBJ2-2
d_call: -
cdr3_aa: CASSLSHTTAGAGELFF
cdr3_nt: TGTGCCAGCAGTTTATCCCACACCACTGCGGGTGCCGGGGAGCTGTTTTTT

clone_size: few
v_call: TRBV27
j_call: TRBJ2-5
d_call: TRBD2
cdr3_aa: CASSATEEAGQETQYF
cdr3_nt: TGTGCCAGCAGTGCCACCGAAGAAGCGGGGCAAGAGACCCAGTACTTC

clone_size: -
v_call: TRBV14
j_call: TRBJ2-6
d_call: TRBD1
cdr3_aa: CASSEDRGLSGANVLTF
cdr3_nt: TGTGCCAGCAGCGAGGACAGGGGTTTGTCTGGGGCCAACGTCCTGACTTTC